The entry below gives a single T cell receptor (beta chain) sequence along with its context. Its cognate antigen is unknown. Amplification of TCR beta CDR3 regions used RNA as the template. Carried out on the TCR CDR3, a first-round RT-PCR used the HTBI primer set. TCRdb re-analysed the multiplex PCR reads in MiXCR, keeping a single row per CDR3 protein. The sample has roughly 93,000 distinct CDR3 sequences; roughly 49% are singletons. These data belong to a study of T cells in Graves' hyperthyroidism and ophthalmopathy. General observations from the study: Model-based prediction identified ophthalmopathy a median about 7 months prior to its onset. Most expanded thyroid clonotypes above 0.001 also appeared in blood.

Uncontrolled infection, other autoimmune disease, pregnancy or lactation led to exclusion. After removal of 5 bases from V and 3 bases from J, the junction contained 6 bases not matched to a gene. Germline V gene sequence: CDR1 MNHEY, CDR2 SMNVEV (reference sequence). The CDR3 contains 15 residues. The sequence derives from a woman in her thirties or forties with Graves' hyperthyroidism. The gene calls are TRBV27 and TRBJ1-4, with 7 positions matching TRBD1. The sequenced sample was blood. CDR3 sequence: CASSPPGQPNEKLFF. The DNA for the CDR3 is TGTGCCAGCAGTCCACCGGGACAGCCTAATGAAAAACTGTTTTTT.